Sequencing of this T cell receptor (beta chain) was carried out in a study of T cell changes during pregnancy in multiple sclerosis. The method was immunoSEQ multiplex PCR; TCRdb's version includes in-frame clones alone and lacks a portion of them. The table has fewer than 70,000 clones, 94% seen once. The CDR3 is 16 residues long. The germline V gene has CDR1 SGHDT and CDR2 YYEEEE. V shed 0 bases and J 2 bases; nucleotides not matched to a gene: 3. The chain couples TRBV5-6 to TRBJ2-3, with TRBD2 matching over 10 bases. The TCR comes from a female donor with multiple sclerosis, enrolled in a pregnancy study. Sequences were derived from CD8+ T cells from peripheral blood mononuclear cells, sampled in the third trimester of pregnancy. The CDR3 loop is CASSLGTSGFTDTQYF. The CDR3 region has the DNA TGTGCCAGCAGCTTGGGGACTAGCGGATTCACAGATACGCAGTATTTT.